The rows below give T cell receptor beta chains drawn from one sample of a study of control samples from healthy donors and cancer patients. Only in-frame clones appear in the TCRdb table, and some are missing; sequencing was by immunoSEQ multiplex PCR. In the table there are 85,000 to 95,000 clones, 80% to 95% of which are singletons. The sequenced material came from blood. The receptors derive from a woman in her twenties or thirties in good health. Each CDR3 is given with its conserved first and last residue. D genes are given only for firm matches.

>TRBV2|TRBD2
CASSEPAGEQETQYF
>TRBV18|NA
CASSPGGGLERRYTF
>TRBV7-9|NA
CASSLGSGAVVQFF
>TRBV6-6|NA
CASSYGSLATEAFF
>TRBV29-1|TRBD1
CSVLDRGGYEQYF
>TRBV5-4|NA
CASSLGLRAYEQYF
>TRBV30|TRBD1
CAWKRPGTGKDYGYTF
>TRBV28|NA
CASLPELSGGPNYGYTF
>TRBV7-9|NA
CASSLGTEETQYF
>TRBV10-1|NA
CARPGPVQPQHF
>TRBV28|NA
CASSLARAYGYTF
>TRBV7-9|NA
CALSLGTGNTIYF
>TRBV30|NA
CAWNRDLMNELFF
>TRBV28|NA
CASSLRGGTAYEQYF
>TRBV11-3|NA
CASSLEVRGLFF
>TRBV24-1|NA
CATSTGTTEAFF
>TRBV3-1/TRBV3-2|TRBD2
CASSQGLAGGNEQFF
>TRBV7-9|TRBD1
CASSPGQGAEAFF
>TRBV6-5|TRBD1
CASSTDRGRGYTF
>TRBV5-4|NA
CASSGWLTNTGELFF
>TRBV6-5|TRBD1
CASSYWTGEEGGYTF
>TRBV5-4|TRBD2
CASSSSGGYEQYF
>TRBV7-2|NA
CASSSEPRNEQFF
>TRBV11-2|TRBD1
CASSLARTGTEAFF
>TRBV7-6|TRBD1
CASSLGTGGQNTEAFF
>TRBV20-1|NA
CSASGANVLTF
>TRBV9|NA
CASSVGSGADTEAFF
>TRBV21-1|NA
CASSKNRGGNQPQHF
>TRBV29-1|TRBD2
CSVEEGRVTDTQYF
>TRBV6-5|TRBD1
CASSFWTGDTEAFF
>TRBV4-1|TRBD1
CASRPALTGSNQPQHF
>TRBV9|NA
CASSVGTGSDTQYF
>TRBV29-1|TRBD1
CSVESRGADYGYTF
>TRBV3-1/TRBV3-2|NA
CASSQNLNTEAFF
>TRBV24-1|TRBD1
CATSDLLSQGAQAFF